This T cell receptor (beta chain) came from a study of shared clonotypes between healthy human individuals. The CDR3 has 20 amino acids. The germline gives CDR1 MNHEY, CDR2 SMNVEV (reference sequence). Trimming at V came to 6 bases and at J to 2 bases, leaving 16 bases not matched to a gene. Repertoires were generated with immunoSEQ multiplex PCR, while TCRdb's copy carries only in-frame clones and drops some. This sample has about 1.5 million clones, with 98% found just once. The source of this sequence is a man aged 25 to 45 in good health. Sequencing used naive CD4+ T cells sorted from blood. Documented subset: CD45RA+ positively selected. The J gene is TRBJ2-6, the V gene TRBV27; 10 nucleotides align to TRBD1. CDR3 DNA: TGTGCCAGCAGCACGAGGATGGGTCGGACAGGGGGGACTGGGGCCAACGTCCTGACTTTC. Its protein product is CASSTRMGRTGGTGANVLTF.